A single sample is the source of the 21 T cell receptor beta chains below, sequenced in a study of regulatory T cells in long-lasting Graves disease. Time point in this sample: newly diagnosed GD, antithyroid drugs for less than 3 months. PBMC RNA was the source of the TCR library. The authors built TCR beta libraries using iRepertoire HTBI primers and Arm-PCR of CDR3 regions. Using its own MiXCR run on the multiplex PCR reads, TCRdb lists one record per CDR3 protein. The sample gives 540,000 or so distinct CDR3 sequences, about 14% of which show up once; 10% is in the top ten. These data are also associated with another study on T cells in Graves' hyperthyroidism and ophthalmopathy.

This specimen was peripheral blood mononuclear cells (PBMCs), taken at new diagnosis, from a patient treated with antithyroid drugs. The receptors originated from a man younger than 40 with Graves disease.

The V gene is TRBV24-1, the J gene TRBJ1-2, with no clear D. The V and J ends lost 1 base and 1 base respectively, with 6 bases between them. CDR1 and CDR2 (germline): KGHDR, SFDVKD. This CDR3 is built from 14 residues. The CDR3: CATSDFKVNYGYTF. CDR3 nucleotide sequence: TGTGCCACCAGTGATTTCAAGGTTAACTATGGCTACACCTTC.

The CDR3 protein is CSASAEADEQYF. The CDR3 coding sequence is TGCAGTGCTAGCGCCGAAGCGGACGAGCAGTACTTC. J is TRBJ2-7 and V is TRBV20-1; D perhaps matches TRBD2 (5 bases). Trimming removed 3 bases from V and 5 bases from J, with 11 bases in between. There are 12 residues in the CDR3. Germline V CDR1 and CDR2: DFQATT, SNEGSKA (reference sequence).

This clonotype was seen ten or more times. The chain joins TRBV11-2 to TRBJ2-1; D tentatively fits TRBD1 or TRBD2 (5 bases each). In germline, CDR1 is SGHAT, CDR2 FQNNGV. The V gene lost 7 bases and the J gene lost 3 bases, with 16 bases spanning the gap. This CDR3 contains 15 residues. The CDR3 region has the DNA TGTGCCAGCAACACCGGGACCTCAAACTACAATGAGCAGTTCTTC. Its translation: CASNTGTSNYNEQFF.

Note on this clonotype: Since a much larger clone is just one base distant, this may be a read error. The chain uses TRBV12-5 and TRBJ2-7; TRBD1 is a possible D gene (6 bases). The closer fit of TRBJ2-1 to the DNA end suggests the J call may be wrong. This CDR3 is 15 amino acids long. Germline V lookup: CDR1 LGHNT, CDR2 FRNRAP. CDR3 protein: CASGTRTGIGYEQFF. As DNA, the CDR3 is TGTGCTAGTGGCACCCGAACAGGGATCGGGTACGAGCAGTTCTTC.

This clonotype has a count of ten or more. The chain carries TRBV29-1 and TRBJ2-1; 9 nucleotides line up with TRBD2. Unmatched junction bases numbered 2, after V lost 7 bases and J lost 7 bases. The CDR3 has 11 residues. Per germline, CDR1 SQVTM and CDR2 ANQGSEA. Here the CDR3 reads CSGTSANEQFF. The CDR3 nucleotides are TGCAGCGGGACTAGCGCAAATGAGCAGTTCTTC.

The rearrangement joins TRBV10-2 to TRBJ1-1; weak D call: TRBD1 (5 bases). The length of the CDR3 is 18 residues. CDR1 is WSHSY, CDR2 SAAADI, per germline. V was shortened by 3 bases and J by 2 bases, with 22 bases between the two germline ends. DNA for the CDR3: TGCGCCAGCAGTGAAGGCCTGCGAGGGACTCAAATTAACACTGAAGCTTTCTTT. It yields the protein CASSEGLRGTQINTEAFF.

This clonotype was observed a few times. CDR3 in amino acids: CAWIGTVNTEAFF. CDR3 in DNA: TGTGCCTGGATAGGGACAGTGAACACTGAAGCTTTCTTT. The chain recombines TRBV30 with TRBJ1-1, with 7 bases identical to TRBD1. The germline V gene encodes CDR1 GTSNPN and CDR2 SVGIG (reference sequence). The CDR3 is 13 residues long. The V gene end was trimmed by 4 bases and the J gene end by 0 bases; junction bases not matched to a gene: 2.

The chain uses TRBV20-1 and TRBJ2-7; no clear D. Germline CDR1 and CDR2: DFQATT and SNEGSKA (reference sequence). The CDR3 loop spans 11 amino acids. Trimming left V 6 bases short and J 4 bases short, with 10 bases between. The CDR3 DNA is TGCAGTGCATCTCTTCCGTACGAGCAGTACTTC. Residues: CSASLPYEQYF.

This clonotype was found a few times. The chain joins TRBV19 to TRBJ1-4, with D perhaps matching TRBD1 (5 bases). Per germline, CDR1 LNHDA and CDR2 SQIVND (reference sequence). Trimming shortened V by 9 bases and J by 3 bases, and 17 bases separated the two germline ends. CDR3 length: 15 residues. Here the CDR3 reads CARPANRDANEKLFF. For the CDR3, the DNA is TGTGCCAGACCTGCGAACCGGGACGCTAATGAAAAACTGTTTTTT.

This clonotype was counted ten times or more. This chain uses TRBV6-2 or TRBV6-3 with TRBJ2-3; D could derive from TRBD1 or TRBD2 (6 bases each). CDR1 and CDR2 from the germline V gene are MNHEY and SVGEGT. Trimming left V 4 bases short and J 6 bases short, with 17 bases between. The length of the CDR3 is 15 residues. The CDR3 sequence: CASSLRGRPLDTQYF. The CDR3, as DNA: TGTGCCAGCAGTTTAAGGGGGAGGCCCCTGGATACGCAGTATTTT.

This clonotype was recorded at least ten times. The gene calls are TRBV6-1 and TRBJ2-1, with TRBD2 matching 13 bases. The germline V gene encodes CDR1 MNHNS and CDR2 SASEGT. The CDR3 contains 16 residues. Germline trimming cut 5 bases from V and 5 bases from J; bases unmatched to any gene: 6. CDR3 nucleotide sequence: TGTGCCAGCAGTCAGCCCGGGACTAGCGGGGACAATGAGCAGTTCTTC. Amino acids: CASSQPGTSGDNEQFF.

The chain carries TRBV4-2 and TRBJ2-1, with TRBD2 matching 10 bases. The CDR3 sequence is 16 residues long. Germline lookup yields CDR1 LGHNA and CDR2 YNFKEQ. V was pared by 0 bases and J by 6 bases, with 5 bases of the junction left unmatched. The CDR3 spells CASSQETSGKGNEQFF. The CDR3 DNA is TGTGCCAGCAGCCAAGAAACTAGCGGGAAGGGCAATGAGCAGTTCTTC.

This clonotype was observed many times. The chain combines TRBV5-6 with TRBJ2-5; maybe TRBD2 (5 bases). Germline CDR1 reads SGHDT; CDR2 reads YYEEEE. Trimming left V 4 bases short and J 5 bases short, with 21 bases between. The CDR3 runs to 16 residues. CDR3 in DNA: TGTGCCAGCAGCGGCGGATGGAGTGGGAGTGGGGAGACCCAGTACTTC. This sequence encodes CASSGGWSGSGETQYF.

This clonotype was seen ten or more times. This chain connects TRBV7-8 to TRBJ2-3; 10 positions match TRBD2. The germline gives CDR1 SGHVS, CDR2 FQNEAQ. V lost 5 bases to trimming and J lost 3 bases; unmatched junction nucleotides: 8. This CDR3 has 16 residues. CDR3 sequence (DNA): TGTGCCAGCAGCCAGAAGCGGGAGGGGGAGACAGATACGCAGTATTTT. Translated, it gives CASSQKREGETDTQYF.

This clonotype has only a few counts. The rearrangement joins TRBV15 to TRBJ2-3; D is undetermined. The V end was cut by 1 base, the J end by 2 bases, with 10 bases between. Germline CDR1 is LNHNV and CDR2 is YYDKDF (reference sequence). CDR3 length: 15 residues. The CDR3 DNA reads TGTGCCACCAGCAGAGGACCGCCGAACACAGATACGCAGTATTTT. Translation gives CATSRGPPNTDTQYF.

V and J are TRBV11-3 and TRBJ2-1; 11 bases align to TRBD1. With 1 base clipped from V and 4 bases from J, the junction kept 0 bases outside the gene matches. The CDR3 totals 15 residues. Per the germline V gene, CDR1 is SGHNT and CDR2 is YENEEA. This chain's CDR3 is CASSLGDRGYNEQFF. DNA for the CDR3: TGTGCCAGCAGCTTAGGGGACAGGGGGTACAATGAGCAGTTCTTC.

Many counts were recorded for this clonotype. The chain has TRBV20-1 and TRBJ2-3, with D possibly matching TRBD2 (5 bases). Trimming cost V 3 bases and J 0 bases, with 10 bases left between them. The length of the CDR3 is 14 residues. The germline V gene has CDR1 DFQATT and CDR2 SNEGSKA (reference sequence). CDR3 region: CSARDLTSTDTQYF. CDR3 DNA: TGCAGTGCTAGGGACTTAACTAGCACAGATACGCAGTATTTT.

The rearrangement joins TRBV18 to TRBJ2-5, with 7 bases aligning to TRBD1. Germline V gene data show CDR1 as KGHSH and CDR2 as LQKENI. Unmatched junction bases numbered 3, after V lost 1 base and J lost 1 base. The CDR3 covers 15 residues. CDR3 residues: CASSPRDSTQETQYF. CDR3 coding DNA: TGTGCCAGCTCACCACGGGACAGCACCCAAGAGACCCAGTACTTC.

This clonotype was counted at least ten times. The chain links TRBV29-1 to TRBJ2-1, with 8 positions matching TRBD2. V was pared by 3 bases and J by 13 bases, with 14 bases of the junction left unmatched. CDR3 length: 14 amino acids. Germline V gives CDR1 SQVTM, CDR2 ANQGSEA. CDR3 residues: CSVDPGSGSLRQFF. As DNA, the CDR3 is TGCAGCGTTGATCCGGGGAGCGGGAGTTTGAGACAGTTCTTC.

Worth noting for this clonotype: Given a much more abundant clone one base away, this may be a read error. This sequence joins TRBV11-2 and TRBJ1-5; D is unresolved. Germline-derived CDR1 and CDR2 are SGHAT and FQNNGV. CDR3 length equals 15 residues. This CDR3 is CASSLSANSAQLQHF. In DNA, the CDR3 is TGTGCCAGCAGCTTAAGTGCGAATAGCGCTCAGCTCCAGCATTTT.

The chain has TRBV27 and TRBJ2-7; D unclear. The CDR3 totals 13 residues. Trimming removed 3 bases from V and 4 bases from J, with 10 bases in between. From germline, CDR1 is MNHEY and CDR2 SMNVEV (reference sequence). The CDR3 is CASSFGRFYEQYF. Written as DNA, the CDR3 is TGTGCCAGCAGTTTTGGCCGATTTTACGAGCAGTACTTC.